Shown below are 2 T cell receptor beta chains from a single sample sequenced in a study of T cell changes during pregnancy in multiple sclerosis. Clones were read by immunoSEQ multiplex PCR, and TCRdb kept only the in-frame ones, dropping some. The sample has around 60,000 clones; roughly 94% are singletons. Sequenced material: CD8+ T cells from peripheral blood mononuclear cells, taken in the third trimester of pregnancy. The receptors shown here come from a female donor with multiple sclerosis, enrolled in a pregnancy study.

This chain links TRBV27 with TRBJ2-1; 9 bases map to TRBD2. CDR3 length: 16 residues. From germline, CDR1 is MNHEY and CDR2 SMNVEV (reference sequence). Germline trimming cut 3 bases from V and 5 bases from J; bases unmatched to any gene: 8. CDR3 amino acids: CASSFSLAGLNNEQFF. The CDR3 DNA sequence: TGTGCCAGCAGTTTTTCCCTAGCGGGACTGAACAATGAGCAGTTCTTC.

V usage is TRBV27 and J usage is TRBJ2-7, with D possibly TRBD1 on 5 matching bases. V lost 3 bases and J lost 5, with 11 bases in between. Germline CDR1 MNHEY, CDR2 SMNVEV (reference sequence). The CDR3 is 13 amino acids. As DNA, the CDR3 is TGTGCCAGCAGTTTGCCGCAGGGCAACGAGCAGTACTTC. This sequence encodes CASSLPQGNEQYF.